This T cell receptor (beta chain) is from a study of CD8 T cells in Susac syndrome. Germline values: CDR1 SQVTM, CDR2 ANQGSEA. The V end was cut by 6 bases, the J end by 4 bases, with 21 bases between. The CDR3 is 15 amino acids. RNA was extracted with the RNeasy kit, and a quantity of roughly 0.5 to 1 ug was reverse transcribed using random hexamers. TCRdb recomputed calls from the immunoSEQ multiplex PCR reads with MiXCR, one row per CDR3 protein. The sample includes about 100,000 distinct CDR3 sequences, 95% of them seen just once. The chain carries TRBV29-1 and TRBJ2-5, with D possibly matching TRBD2 (5 bases). The clonotype comes from a human donor with Susac syndrome. Source material: CD8+ T cells from PBMCs. Here the CDR3 reads CSVEIRQRERETQYF. The DNA for the CDR3 is TGCAGCGTAGAGATACGTCAAAGGGAGAGAGAGACCCAGTACTTC.